This TCR beta chain was retrieved from a study of blood T cell repertoires in COVID-19. Across the whole study: Sites across the United States, Italy and Spain contributed samples from acute and convalescent COVID-19. T cells, B-cell-depleted T cells, or PBMCs supplied cDNA or gDNA.

TCRdb's table, derived via immunoSEQ multiplex PCR, lists solely in-frame clones and lacks some. Seen here are 200,000 or so clones, around 79% observed once, and the top ten hold roughly 17%. With V trimmed by 3 bases and J by 2 bases, 4 bases remained unmatched. The CDR3 length is 14 residues. The germline gives CDR1 SGDLS, CDR2 YYNGEE. This sequence was found in a man between 60 and 70 years old with active or convalescent COVID-19. What was sequenced was peripheral blood. V usage is TRBV9 and J usage is TRBJ2-5, with TRBD1 matching over 7 bases. CDR3 region: CASSAGQAQETQYF. In DNA, the CDR3 is TGTGCCAGCAGCGCTGGACAGGCACAAGAGACCCAGTACTTC.